This T cell receptor beta chain stems from a study of T cell responses to AZD1222 COVID-19 vaccine. Study-level points and caveats: Unmutated regions of variants are reportedly targeted by nearly half of spike-specific TCRs.

In the case of this clone: Its antigen is unknown.

TCRdb's table, derived via immunoSEQ multiplex PCR, lists solely in-frame clones and lacks some. Counted here are approximately 91,000 clones, about 88% occurring once; the ten biggest clones make up less than 15%. This specimen was peripheral blood, taken on day 0 of AZD1222 vaccination. This receptor was identified in an adult in good health.

The CDR3 spells CASSFGQAGEKLFF. The CDR3 DNA is TGTGCCAGCAGCTTCGGACAGGCGGGGGAAAAACTGTTTTTT. The rearrangement links TRBV7-9 to TRBJ1-4; 7 positions agree with TRBD1. Germline lookup yields CDR1 SEHNR and CDR2 FQNEAQ (reference sequence). V gave up 3 bases and J gave up 8 bases; unmatched junction bases: 6. The CDR3 runs 14 residues.